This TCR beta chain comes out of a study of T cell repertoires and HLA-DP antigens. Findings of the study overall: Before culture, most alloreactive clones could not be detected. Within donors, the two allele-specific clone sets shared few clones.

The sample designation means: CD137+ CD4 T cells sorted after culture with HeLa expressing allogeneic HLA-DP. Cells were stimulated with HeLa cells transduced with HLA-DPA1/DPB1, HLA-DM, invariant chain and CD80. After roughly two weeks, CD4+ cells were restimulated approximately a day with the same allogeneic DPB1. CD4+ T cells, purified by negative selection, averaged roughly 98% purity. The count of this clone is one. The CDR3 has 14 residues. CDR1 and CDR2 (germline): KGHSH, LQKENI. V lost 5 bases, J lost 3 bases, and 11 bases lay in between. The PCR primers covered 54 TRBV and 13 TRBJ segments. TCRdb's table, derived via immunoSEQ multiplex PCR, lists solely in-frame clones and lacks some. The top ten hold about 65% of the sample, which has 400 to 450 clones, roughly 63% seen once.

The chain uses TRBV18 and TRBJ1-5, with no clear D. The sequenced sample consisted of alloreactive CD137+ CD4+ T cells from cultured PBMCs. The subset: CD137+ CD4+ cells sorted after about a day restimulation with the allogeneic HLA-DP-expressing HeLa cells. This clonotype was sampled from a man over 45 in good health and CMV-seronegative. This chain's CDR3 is CASSSDTDNQPQHF. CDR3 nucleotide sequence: TGTGCCAGCTCATCTGACACTGACAATCAGCCCCAGCATTTT.